Included here is one T cell receptor (beta chain) sequence, with context. Produced via immunoSEQ multiplex PCR; TCRdb's table is partial and in-frame only. The data contain 150,000 or so clones, 82% of them singletons. This specimen belongs to a study of blood T cell repertoires in COVID-19. Study information: Spain, Italy and the United States supplied samples that represented acute and convalescent COVID-19. PBMCs, B-cell-depleted T cells, or T cells were the source of the cDNA or gDNA that made up the material.

The germline gives CDR1 MDHEN, CDR2 SYDVKM. This CDR3 has 16 residues. After removal of 4 bases from V and 4 bases from J, the junction contained 9 bases not matched to a gene. The origin of this receptor is a woman in her 70s with acute or convalescent COVID-19. V gene TRBV28 combines with J gene TRBJ2-7, with 11 nucleotides matching TRBD2. Sequencing was carried out using peripheral blood. The CDR3 region is CASSSPSTSGSYEQYF. Written as DNA, the CDR3 is TGTGCCAGCAGTTCACCCTCCACTAGCGGGAGTTACGAGCAGTACTTC.